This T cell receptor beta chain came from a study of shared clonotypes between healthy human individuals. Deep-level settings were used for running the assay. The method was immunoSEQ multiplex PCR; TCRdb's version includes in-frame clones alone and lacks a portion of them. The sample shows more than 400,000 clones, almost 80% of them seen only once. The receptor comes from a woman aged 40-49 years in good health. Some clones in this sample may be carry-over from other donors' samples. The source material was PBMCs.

CDR3 in DNA: TGTGCCAGCGGGGTCACTAGCACAGATACGCAGTATTTT. Amino acid sequence: CASGVTSTDTQYF. This chain links TRBV6-6 with TRBJ2-3; no clear D gene. V lost 8 bases and J lost 0, with 9 bases in between. From germline, CDR1 is MNHNY and CDR2 SVGAGI (reference sequence). The CDR3 loop spans 13 amino acids.